The 27 T cell receptor beta chains given below trace back to one sample, sequenced in a study of blood T cell repertoires in COVID-19. The data were produced by immunoSEQ multiplex PCR, yet TCRdb's version contains in-frame clones alone and is incomplete. The data hold under 100,000 clones, with roughly four fifths observed a single time. Sequencing was performed on peripheral blood. The receptor set was obtained from a man in his 60s with acute or convalescent COVID-19.

V and J are TRBV5-1 and TRBJ2-1, with D tentatively TRBD2 (6 bases). The CDR3 loop spans 15 amino acids. The V gene lost 0 bases and the J gene lost 9 bases, with 16 bases spanning the gap. Germline-derived CDR1 and CDR2 are SGHRS and YFSETQ. Written as DNA, the CDR3 is TGCGCCAGCAGCTTGGAGTGGACTACCAATGGTGAGCAGTTCTTC. Protein sequence: CASSLEWTTNGEQFF.

This chain uses TRBV27 with TRBJ1-1; D is ambiguous. This CDR3 comprises 13 residues. The V gene lost 3 bases and the J gene lost 1 base, with 6 bases spanning the gap. Per the germline V gene, CDR1 is MNHEY and CDR2 is SMNVEV (reference sequence). The CDR3 sequence: CASSFARNTEAFF. As DNA, the CDR3 is TGTGCCAGCAGTTTTGCCAGGAACACTGAAGCTTTCTTT.

This chain connects TRBV3-1 (or the pseudogene TRBV3-2) to TRBJ2-2; D may be TRBD2 (6 bases). Germline V gene data show CDR1 as LGHDT and CDR2 as YNNKEL (reference sequence). CDR3 length equals 14 residues. Trimming removed 5 bases at V and 7 bases at J, with 14 bases between. The CDR3 region is CASSSPSDGGELFF. CDR3 coding DNA: TGTGCCAGCAGCTCCCCTAGCGACGGCGGGGAGCTGTTTTTT.

The V and J genes are TRBV6-5 and TRBJ1-2, with D possibly TRBD1 on 6 matching bases. Deletions cut 6 bases from V and 6 bases from J, with 14 bases between. CDR3 length: 13 amino acids. The germline V gene has CDR1 MNHEY and CDR2 SVGAGI. The CDR3 coding sequence is TGTGCCAGCAGCCCGCAGCGGGGGCATGGCTACACCTTC. This codes for CASSPQRGHGYTF.

J is TRBJ1-6 and V is TRBV18; a weak D match, TRBD1 (5 bases). Germline-derived CDR1 and CDR2 are KGHSH and LQKENI. CDR3 size: 15 residues. V lost 0 bases and J 7 bases, leaving 10 bases between the germline ends. CDR3: CASSPPGRGNSPLHF. The CDR3, as DNA: TGTGCCAGCTCACCACCGGGACGGGGGAATTCACCCCTCCACTTT. Supplemented by reference TRBV18 and TRBJ1-6, the full variable domain reads NAGVMQNPRHLVRRRGQEARLRCSPMKGHSHVYWYRQLPEEGLKFMVYLQKENIIDESGMPKERFSAEFPKEGPSILRIQQVVRGDSAAYFCASSPPGRGNSPLHFGNGTRLTVT.

The chain has TRBV9 and TRBJ2-2, with D uncertain. Germline V gene data show CDR1 as SGDLS and CDR2 as YYNGEE. The CDR3 contains 14 residues. V was trimmed by 0 bases and J by 5 bases, leaving 8 bases between them. The CDR3 nucleotides read TGTGCCAGCAGCGTAGAAAGCCATACCGGGGAGCTGTTTTTT. Translating gives CASSVESHTGELFF.

This clone was counted only a few times. V is TRBV30 and J is TRBJ1-2; no clear D. Germline CDR1 and CDR2: GTSNPN and SVGIG (reference sequence). CDR3 size: 11 residues. V lost 2 bases, J lost 8 bases, and 9 bases lay in between. In DNA, the CDR3 is TGTGCCTGGAGTCCCGGGGTCGGCTACACCTTC. Protein: CAWSPGVGYTF. Complete variable domain (other parts from reference TRBV30 and TRBJ1-2): SQTIHQWPATLVQPVGSPLSLECTVEGTSNPNLYWYRQAAGRGLQLLFYSVGIGQISSEVPQNLSASRPQDRQFILSSKKLLLSDSGFYLCAWSPGVGYTFGSGTRLTVV.

The chain is built from TRBV28 and TRBJ1-1; D not certain. V was shortened by 10 bases and J by 2 bases, with 11 bases between the two germline ends. CDR3 length: 12 amino acids. The germline gives CDR1 MDHEN, CDR2 SYDVKM. DNA for the CDR3: TGTGCCACCCTTACCCTAAACACTGAAGCTTTCTTT. This codes for CATLTLNTEAFF.

This chain joins TRBV5-1 and TRBJ1-2, with 7 bases matching TRBD1. This CDR3 is built from 15 residues. V shed 4 bases and J 5 bases; nucleotides not matched to a gene: 11. Germline loops: CDR1 SGHRS, CDR2 YFSETQ. CDR3 nucleotide sequence: TGCGCCAGCAGCGTCGCAGCCGGGACAGAATATGGCTACACCTTC. Its protein is CASSVAAGTEYGYTF.

J is TRBJ1-1 and V is TRBV7-2; 7 bases are shared with TRBD1. CDR3 length: 13 residues. CDR1 SGHTA and CDR2 FQGNSA come from the germline V gene. The junction had 8 bases not matched to a gene; V was cut back by 5 bases and J by 8 bases. In nucleotides, the CDR3 is TGTGCCAGCAGCCCCGGACAGGCGATAGAAGCTTTCTTT. Translation: CASSPGQAIEAFF.

The rearrangement links TRBV9 to TRBJ2-1, with 7 bases that match TRBD1. From germline, CDR1 is SGDLS and CDR2 YYNGEE. This CDR3 contains 16 residues. V was clipped by 2 bases and J by 8 bases; unmatched bases: 13. CDR3 in amino acids: CASSVALGGVGDEQFF. The CDR3 DNA reads TGTGCCAGCAGCGTCGCCCTAGGGGGCGTAGGAGATGAGCAGTTCTTC. Drawing the rest from reference TRBV9 and TRBJ2-1, the complete variable domain is DSGVTQTPKHLITATGQRVTLRCSPRSGDLSVYWYQQSLDQGLQFLIQYYNGEERAKGNILERFSAQQFPDLHSELNLSSLELGDSALYFCASSVALGGVGDEQFFGPGTRLTVL.

The V call is TRBV3-1 (or the pseudogene TRBV3-2), the J call TRBJ2-7; TRBD2 aligns across 7 bases. J lost 4 bases, V lost 4 bases, and 1 base had no gene match. There are 12 residues in the CDR3. The germline CDR1 and CDR2 sequences are LGHDT and YNNKEL (reference sequence). The CDR3 region is CASSRTSYEQYF. CDR3 nucleotide sequence: TGTGCCAGCAGCCGGACTAGTTACGAGCAGTACTTC.

V is TRBV27 and J is TRBJ2-3; 8 nucleotides align to TRBD1. The CDR3 length is 14 residues. V was pared by 3 bases and J by 11 bases, with 10 bases of the junction left unmatched. The germline V gene has CDR1 MNHEY and CDR2 SMNVEV (reference sequence). Written as DNA, the CDR3 is TGTGCCAGCAGTTTCTTCGGACAGGGAGTGGGGCAGTATTTT. Protein: CASSFFGQGVGQYF.

V gene TRBV7-2 combines with J gene TRBJ2-5, with a weak D call TRBD1 (5 bases). This CDR3 contains 14 residues. Between the trimmed V and J ends, which lost 7 bases and 4 bases, there was a span of 16 bases. Germline loops: CDR1 SGHTA, CDR2 FQGNSA. The CDR3 DNA sequence: TGTGCCAGCACCTCTAGGGGTGACGGAGAGACCCAGTACTTC. It is translated as CASTSRGDGETQYF.

This chain uses TRBV7-2 with TRBJ2-1; 9 positions match TRBD1. The CDR3 has 18 amino acids. Losses at the gene ends were 0 bases for V and 6 bases for J; bases not matched to a gene: 12. From germline, CDR1 is SGHTA and CDR2 FQGNSA. As DNA, the CDR3 is TGTGCCAGCAGCTTAGCAGGACGACAGGGGGTACGTCTCAATGAGCAGTTCTTC. Its protein is CASSLAGRQGVRLNEQFF.

The chain carries TRBV18 and TRBJ1-4; D call uncertain. CDR1 and CDR2 (germline): KGHSH, LQKENI. The CDR3 is 16 residues long. Trimming pared 3 bases from V and 4 bases from J, leaving 15 bases between. CDR3: CASSPETGVSNEKLFF. CDR3 nucleotides: TGTGCCAGCTCACCGGAAACCGGGGTCAGTAATGAAAAACTGTTTTTT.

V gene TRBV2 combines with J gene TRBJ1-4; 9 bases map to TRBD1. CDR3 size: 15 residues. CDR1 is SNHLY and CDR2 is FYNNEI in the germline V gene. The V gene end was trimmed by 5 bases and the J gene end by 3 bases; junction bases not matched to a gene: 4. CDR3 amino acids: CASSPYRGPNEKLFF. CDR3 DNA sequence: TGTGCCAGCAGTCCCTACAGGGGGCCTAATGAAAAACTGTTTTTT. Full variable domain (missing parts from reference TRBV2 and TRBJ1-4): EPEVTQTPSHQVTQMGQEVILRCVPISNHLYFYWYRQILGQKVEFLVSFYNNEISEKSEIFDDQFSVERPDGSNFTLKIRSTKLEDSAMYFCASSPYRGPNEKLFFGSGTQLSVL.

The gene calls are TRBV18 and TRBJ2-1; perhaps TRBD2 as D (6 bases). Looked up from germline, CDR1 is KGHSH and CDR2 is LQKENI. The CDR3 contains 13 residues. V gave up 3 bases and J gave up 6 bases, with 9 bases separating them. CDR3 sequence (DNA): TGTGCCAGCTCACCCGCTAGCGTCAATGAGCAGTTCTTC. It is translated as CASSPASVNEQFF.

This rearrangement joins TRBV24-1 to TRBJ2-5; possible D gene TRBD2, 5 bases. This CDR3 contains 15 residues. Germline V gives CDR1 KGHDR, CDR2 SFDVKD. The V end lost 1 base, the J end lost 4 bases, and 12 bases lay between the germline ends. The CDR3 coding sequence is TGTGCCACCAGTGATTTCGAGGGCACTTTAGAGACCCAGTACTTC. This gives the protein CATSDFEGTLETQYF.

The V gene is TRBV7-9, the J gene TRBJ2-4; D gene ambiguous. V was cut by 5 bases and J by 0 bases, with 11 bases left in between. Germline values: CDR1 SEHNR, CDR2 FQNEAQ (reference sequence). The CDR3 runs 15 residues. The CDR3 DNA reads as TGTGCCAGCAGCCCGACGGGTACAGCCAAAAACATTCAGTACTTC. The encoded protein is CASSPTGTAKNIQYF.

This clone is labeled medium-sized. The genes are TRBV7-9 and TRBJ1-2; 11 bases line up with TRBD1. CDR1 is SEHNR and CDR2 is FQNEAQ in the germline V gene (reference sequence). The CDR3 length is 14 residues. Trimming cost V 5 bases and J 6 bases; bases outside gene matches: 5. CDR3: CASSVRDRGNGYTF. In nucleotides, the CDR3 is TGTGCCAGCAGCGTGAGGGACAGGGGGAATGGCTACACCTTC.

V and J are TRBV15 and TRBJ1-5; TRBD1 matches 12 bases. CDR3 length: 16 amino acids. CDR1 and CDR2 from the germline V gene are LNHNV and YYDKDF (reference sequence). J gave up 7 bases and V 1 base, and 5 bases lay outside the gene matches. The CDR3 loop reads CATSRGGQGARQPQHF. CDR3 bases: TGTGCCACCAGCAGAGGGGGACAGGGGGCCCGACAGCCCCAGCATTTT.

The chain has TRBV19 and TRBJ2-7; D unclear. This CDR3 has 12 amino acids. Trimming removed 4 bases at V and 4 bases at J, with 8 bases between. The germline V gene has CDR1 LNHDA and CDR2 SQIVND (reference sequence). DNA for the CDR3: TGTGCCAGTAGTAACCGCCGGTACGAGCAGTACTTC. Its protein is CASSNRRYEQYF. Supplemented by reference TRBV19 and TRBJ2-7, the full variable domain reads DGGITQSPKYLFRKEGQNVTLSCEQNLNHDAMYWYRQDPGQGLRLIYYSQIVNDFQKGDIAEGYSVSREKKESFPLTVTSAQKNPTAFYLCASSNRRYEQYFGPGTRLTVT.

This chain links TRBV7-8 with TRBJ2-3; TRBD2 is a possible D gene (5 bases). Germline CDR1 and CDR2: SGHVS and FQNEAQ. V lost 5 bases, J lost 1 base, and 16 bases lay in between. The CDR3 is 16 amino acids. The DNA for the CDR3 is TGTGCCAGCAGCCCGGTCCTGCTAGCCGGCACAGATACGCAGTATTTT. Translation: CASSPVLLAGTDTQYF.

In this sample, this clone turned up once. The rearrangement uses TRBV3-1 (or the pseudogene TRBV3-2) and TRBJ1-5; D not certain. This CDR3 comprises 15 residues. Germline CDR1 and CDR2: LGHDT and YNNKEL (reference sequence). V lost 0 bases and J lost 0, with 6 bases in between. The CDR3 region has the DNA TGTGCCAGCAGCCAAGAGGGCCATAGCAATCAGCCCCAGCATTTT. Amino acid sequence: CASSQEGHSNQPQHF.

The chain uses TRBV7-9 and TRBJ2-1, with 7 bases fitting TRBD2. Per germline, CDR1 SEHNR and CDR2 FQNEAQ (reference sequence). The CDR3 spans 15 residues. V shed 5 bases, J shed 4 bases, and the junction held 8 bases outside the gene matches. CDR3 loop: CASSRLSGDYNEQFF. CDR3 DNA sequence: TGTGCCAGCAGCCGCCTAAGCGGGGATTACAATGAGCAGTTCTTC. The complete variable domain, with remaining parts taken from reference TRBV7-9 and TRBJ2-1, reads DTGVSQNPRHKITKRGQNVTFRCDPISEHNRLYWYRQTLGQGPEFLTYFQNEAQLEKSRLLSDRFSAERPKGSFSTLEIQRTEQGDSAMYLCASSRLSGDYNEQFFGPGTRLTVL.

The genes are TRBV7-2 and TRBJ2-1; the match to TRBD2 covers 8 bases. In germline, CDR1 is SGHTA, CDR2 FQGNSA. CDR3 length equals 15 residues. J gave up 13 bases and V 1 base, and 12 bases lay outside the gene matches. The CDR3 coding sequence is TGTGCCAGCAGCTTAGGGGGGTTGCTAGCGGGTGAACAGTTCTTC. This encodes CASSLGGLLAGEQFF.